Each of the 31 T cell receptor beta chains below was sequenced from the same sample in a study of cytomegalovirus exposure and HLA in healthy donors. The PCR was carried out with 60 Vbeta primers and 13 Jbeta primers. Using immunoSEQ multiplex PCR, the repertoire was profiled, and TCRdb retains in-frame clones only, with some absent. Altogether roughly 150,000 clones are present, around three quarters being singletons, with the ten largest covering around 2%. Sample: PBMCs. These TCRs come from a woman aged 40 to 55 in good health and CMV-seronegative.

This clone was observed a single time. DNA of the CDR3: TGTGCCAGCAGTATTCAACAGGGTCGCCGCACTGAAGCTTTCTTT. Translated: CASSIQQGRRTEAFF. This rearrangement joins TRBV7-6 to TRBJ1-1; a weak D match, TRBD1 (6 bases). Germline V lookup: CDR1 SGHVS, CDR2 FNYEAQ. V lost 6 bases and J 4 bases, leaving 18 bases between the germline ends. This CDR3 is built from 15 residues.

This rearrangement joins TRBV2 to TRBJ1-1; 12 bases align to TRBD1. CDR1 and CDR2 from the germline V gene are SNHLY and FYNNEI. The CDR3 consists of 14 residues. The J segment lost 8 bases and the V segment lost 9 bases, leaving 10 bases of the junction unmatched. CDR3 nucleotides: TGTGCCAGTCACCTGGGACAGGGGGCCACGGAAGCTTTCTTT. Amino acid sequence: CASHLGQGATEAFF. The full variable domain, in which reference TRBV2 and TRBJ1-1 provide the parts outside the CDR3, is EPEVTQTPSHQVTQMGQEVILRCVPISNHLYFYWYRQILGQKVEFLVSFYNNEISEKSEIFDDQFSVERPDGSNFTLKIRSTKLEDSAMYFCASHLGQGATEAFFGQGTRLTVV.

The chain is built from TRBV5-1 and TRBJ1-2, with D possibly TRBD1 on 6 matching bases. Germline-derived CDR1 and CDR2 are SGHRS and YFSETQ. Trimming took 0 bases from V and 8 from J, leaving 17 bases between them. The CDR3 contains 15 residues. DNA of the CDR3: TGCGCCAGCAGCTTGGACAGGGAGAGGCCGGGGGGCTACACCTTC. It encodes CASSLDRERPGGYTF.

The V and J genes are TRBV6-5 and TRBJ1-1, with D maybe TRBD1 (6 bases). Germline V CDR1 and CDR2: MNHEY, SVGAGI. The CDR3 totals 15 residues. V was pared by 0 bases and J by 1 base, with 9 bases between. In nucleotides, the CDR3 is TGTGCCAGCAGTTACTCGGGGGCGAGGAACACTGAAGCTTTCTTT. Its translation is CASSYSGARNTEAFF.

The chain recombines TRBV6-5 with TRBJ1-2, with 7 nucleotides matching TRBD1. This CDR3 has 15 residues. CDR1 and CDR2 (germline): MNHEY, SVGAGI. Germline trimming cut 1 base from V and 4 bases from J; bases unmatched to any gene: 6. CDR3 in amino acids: CASSYYKGQPYGYTF. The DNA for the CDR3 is TGTGCCAGCAGTTACTATAAGGGACAGCCCTATGGCTACACCTTC.

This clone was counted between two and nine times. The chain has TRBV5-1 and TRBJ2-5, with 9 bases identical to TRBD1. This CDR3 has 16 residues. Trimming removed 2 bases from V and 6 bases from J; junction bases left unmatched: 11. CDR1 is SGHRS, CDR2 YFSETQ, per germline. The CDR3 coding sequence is TGCGCCAGCAGCTTACAGGGGGCCGGCGGTTCGAAGACCCAGTACTTC. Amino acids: CASSLQGAGGSKTQYF.

The CDR3 spells CAIIKNTGELFF. As DNA, the CDR3 is TGTGCCATCATCAAGAACACCGGGGAGCTGTTTTTT. This chain joins TRBV10-3 and TRBJ2-2; no clear D. The V gene lost 7 bases and the J gene lost 1 base, with 4 bases spanning the gap. CDR3 length: 12 amino acids. Germline V gene data show CDR1 as ENHRY and CDR2 as SYGVKD.

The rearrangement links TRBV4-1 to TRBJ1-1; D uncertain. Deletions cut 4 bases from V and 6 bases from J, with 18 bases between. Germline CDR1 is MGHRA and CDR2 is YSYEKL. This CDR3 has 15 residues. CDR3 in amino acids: CASSPLALLHPEAFF. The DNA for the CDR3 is TGCGCCAGCAGCCCCCTGGCCCTCCTGCACCCTGAAGCTTTCTTT.

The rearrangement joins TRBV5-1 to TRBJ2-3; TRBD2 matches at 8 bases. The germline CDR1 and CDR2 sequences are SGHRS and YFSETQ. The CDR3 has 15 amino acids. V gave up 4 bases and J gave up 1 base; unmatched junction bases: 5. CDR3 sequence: CASSDGTSGTDTQYF. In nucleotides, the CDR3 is TGCGCCAGCAGCGACGGGACTAGTGGCACAGATACGCAGTATTTT.

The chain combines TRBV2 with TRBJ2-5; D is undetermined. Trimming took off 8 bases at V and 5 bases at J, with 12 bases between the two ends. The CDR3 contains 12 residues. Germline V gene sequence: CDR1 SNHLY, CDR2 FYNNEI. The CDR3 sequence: CASATRRETQYF. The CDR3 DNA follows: TGTGCCAGCGCGACGCGGCGGGAGACCCAGTACTTC.

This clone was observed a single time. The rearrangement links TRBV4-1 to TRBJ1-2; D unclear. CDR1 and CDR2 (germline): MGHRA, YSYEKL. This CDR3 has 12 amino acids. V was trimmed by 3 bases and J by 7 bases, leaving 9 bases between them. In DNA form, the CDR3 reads TGCGCCAGCAGCCATGTAGGGAGTGGCTACACCTTC. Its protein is CASSHVGSGYTF.

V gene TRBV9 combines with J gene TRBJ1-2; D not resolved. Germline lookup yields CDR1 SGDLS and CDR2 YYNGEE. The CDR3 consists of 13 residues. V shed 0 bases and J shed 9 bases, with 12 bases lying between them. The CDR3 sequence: CASSVEAERSYTF. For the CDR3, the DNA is TGTGCCAGCAGCGTAGAGGCAGAGCGGAGCTACACCTTC.

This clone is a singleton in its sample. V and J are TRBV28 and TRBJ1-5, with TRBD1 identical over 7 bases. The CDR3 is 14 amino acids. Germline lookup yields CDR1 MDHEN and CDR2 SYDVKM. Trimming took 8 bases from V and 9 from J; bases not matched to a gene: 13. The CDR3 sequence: CASCSGQPTGPQHF. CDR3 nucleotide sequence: TGTGCCAGCTGCTCGGGACAGCCTACGGGGCCCCAGCATTTT.

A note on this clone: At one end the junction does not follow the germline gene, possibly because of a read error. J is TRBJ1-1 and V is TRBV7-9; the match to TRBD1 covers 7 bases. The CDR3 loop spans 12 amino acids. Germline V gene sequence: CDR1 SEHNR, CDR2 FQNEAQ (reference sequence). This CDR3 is CSSSRRQGMAFF. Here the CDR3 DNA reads TGTTCCAGCAGCCGACGACAGGGCATGGCTTTCTTT. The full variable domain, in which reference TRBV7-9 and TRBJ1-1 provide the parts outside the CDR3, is DTGVSQNPRHKITKRGQNVTFRCDPISEHNRLYWYRQTLGQGPEFLTYFQNEAQLEKSRLLSDRFSAERPKGSFSTLEIQRTEQGDSAMYLCSSSRRQGMAFFGQGTRLTVV.

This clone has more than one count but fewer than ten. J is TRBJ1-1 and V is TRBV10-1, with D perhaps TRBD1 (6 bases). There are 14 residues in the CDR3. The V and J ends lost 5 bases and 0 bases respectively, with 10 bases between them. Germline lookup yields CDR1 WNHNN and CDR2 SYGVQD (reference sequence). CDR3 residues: CASSPGQLNTEAFF. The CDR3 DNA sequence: TGCGCCAGCAGTCCCGGACAGCTGAACACTGAAGCTTTCTTT.

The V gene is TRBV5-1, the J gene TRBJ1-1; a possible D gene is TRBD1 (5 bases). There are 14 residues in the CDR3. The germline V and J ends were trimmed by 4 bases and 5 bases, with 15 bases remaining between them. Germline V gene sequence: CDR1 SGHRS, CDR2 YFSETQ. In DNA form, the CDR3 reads TGCGCCAGCAGCCCCGGGACTGGAAGGACTGAAGCTTTCTTT. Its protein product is CASSPGTGRTEAFF. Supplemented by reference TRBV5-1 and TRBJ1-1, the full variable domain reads KAGVTQTPRYLIKTRGQQVTLSCSPISGHRSVSWYQQTPGQGLQFLFEYFSETQRNKGNFPGRFSGRQFSNSRSEMNVSTLELGDSALYLCASSPGTGRTEAFFGQGTRLTVV.

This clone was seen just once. The CDR3 coding sequence is TGTGCCAGCGGAGCTGAAAATCAGGGAAACACCGGGGAGCTGTTTTTT. It translates to CASGAENQGNTGELFF. The chain employs TRBV2 and TRBJ2-2, with D possibly matching TRBD1 (5 bases). CDR3 length equals 16 residues. CDR1 and CDR2 from the germline V gene are SNHLY and FYNNEI. V lost 8 bases and J 2 bases, leaving 18 bases between the germline ends.

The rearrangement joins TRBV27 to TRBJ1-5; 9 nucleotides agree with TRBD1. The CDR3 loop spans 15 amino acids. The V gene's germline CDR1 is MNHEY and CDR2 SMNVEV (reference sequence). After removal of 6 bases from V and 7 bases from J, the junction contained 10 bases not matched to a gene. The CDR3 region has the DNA TGTGCCAGCAGGCTCCGGGACAGGGTGGGCCAGCCCCAGCATTTT. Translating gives CASRLRDRVGQPQHF.

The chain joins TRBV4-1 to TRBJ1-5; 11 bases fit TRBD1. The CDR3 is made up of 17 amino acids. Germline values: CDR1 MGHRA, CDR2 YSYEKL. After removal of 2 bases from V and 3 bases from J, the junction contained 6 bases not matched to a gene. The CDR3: CASSQTGTGGFNQPQHF. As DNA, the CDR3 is TGCGCCAGCAGCCAAACTGGGACAGGGGGATTCAATCAGCCCCAGCATTTT.

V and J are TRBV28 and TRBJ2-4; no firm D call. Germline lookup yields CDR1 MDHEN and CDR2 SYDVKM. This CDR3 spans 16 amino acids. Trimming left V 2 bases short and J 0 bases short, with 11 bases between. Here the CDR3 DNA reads TGTGCCAGCAGTTTAGGGCAGAGCATAGCCAAAAACATTCAGTACTTC. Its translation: CASSLGQSIAKNIQYF. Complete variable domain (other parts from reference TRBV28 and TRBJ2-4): DVKVTQSSRYLVKRTGEKVFLECVQDMDHENMFWYRQDPGLGLRLIYFSYDVKMKEKGDIPEGYSVSREKKERFSLILESASTNQTSMYLCASSLGQSIAKNIQYFGAGTRLSVL.

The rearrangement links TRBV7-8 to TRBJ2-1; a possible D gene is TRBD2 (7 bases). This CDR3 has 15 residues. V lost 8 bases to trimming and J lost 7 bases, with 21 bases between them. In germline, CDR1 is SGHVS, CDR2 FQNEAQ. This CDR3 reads CASGGGGSLGNEQFF. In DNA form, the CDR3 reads TGTGCCAGCGGGGGGGGCGGGAGTTTGGGGAATGAGCAGTTCTTC.

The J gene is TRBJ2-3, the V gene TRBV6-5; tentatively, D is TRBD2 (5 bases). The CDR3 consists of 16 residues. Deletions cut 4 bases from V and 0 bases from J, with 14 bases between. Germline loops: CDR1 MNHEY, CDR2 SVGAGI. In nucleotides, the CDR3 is TGTGCCAGCAGTTTGAATAGCGCTACTAGCACAGATACGCAGTATTTT. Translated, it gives CASSLNSATSTDTQYF.

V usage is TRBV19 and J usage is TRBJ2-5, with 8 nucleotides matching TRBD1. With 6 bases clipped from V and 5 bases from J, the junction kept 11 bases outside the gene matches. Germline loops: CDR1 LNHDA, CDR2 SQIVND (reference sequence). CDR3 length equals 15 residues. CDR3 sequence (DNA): TGTGCCAGTAGGAGGACGCAGGGGGCTCGGGAGACCCAGTACTTC. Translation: CASRRTQGARETQYF.

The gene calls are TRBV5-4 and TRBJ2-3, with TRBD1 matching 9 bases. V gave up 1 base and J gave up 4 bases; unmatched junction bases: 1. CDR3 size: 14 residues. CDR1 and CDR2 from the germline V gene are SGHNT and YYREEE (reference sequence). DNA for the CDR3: TGTGCCAGCAGCTTGCGACAGGGGGCAGATACGCAGTATTTT. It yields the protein CASSLRQGADTQYF.

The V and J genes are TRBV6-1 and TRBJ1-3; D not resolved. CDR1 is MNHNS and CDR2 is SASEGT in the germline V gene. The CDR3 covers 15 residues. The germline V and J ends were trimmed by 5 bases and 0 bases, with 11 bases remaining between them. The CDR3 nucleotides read TGTGCCAGCAGTTCGTTGAGTGCCTCTGGAAACACCATATATTTT. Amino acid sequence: CASSSLSASGNTIYF.

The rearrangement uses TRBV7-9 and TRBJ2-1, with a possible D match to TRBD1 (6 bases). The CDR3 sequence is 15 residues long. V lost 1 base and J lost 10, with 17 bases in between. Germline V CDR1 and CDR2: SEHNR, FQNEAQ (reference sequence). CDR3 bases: TGTGCCAGCAGCTTAGAAGGGGGTTACATCCTGGAGCAGTTCTTC. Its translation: CASSLEGGYILEQFF. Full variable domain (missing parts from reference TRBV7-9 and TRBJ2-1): DTGVSQNPRHKITKRGQNVTFRCDPISEHNRLYWYRQTLGQGPEFLTYFQNEAQLEKSRLLSDRFSAERPKGSFSTLEIQRTEQGDSAMYLCASSLEGGYILEQFFGPGTRLTVL.

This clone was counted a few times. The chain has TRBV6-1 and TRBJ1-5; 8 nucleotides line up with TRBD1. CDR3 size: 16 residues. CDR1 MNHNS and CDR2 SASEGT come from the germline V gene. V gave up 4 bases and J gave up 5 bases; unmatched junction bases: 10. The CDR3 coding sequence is TGTGCCAGCAGTGCCCTAGGAACAGGGGGATATCAGCCCCAGCATTTT. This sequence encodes CASSALGTGGYQPQHF.

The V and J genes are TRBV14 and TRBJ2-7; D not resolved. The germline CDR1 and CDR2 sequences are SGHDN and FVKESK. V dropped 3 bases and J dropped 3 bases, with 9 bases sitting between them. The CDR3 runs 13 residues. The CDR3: CASSQASHYEQYF. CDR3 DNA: TGTGCCAGCAGCCAGGCATCACACTACGAGCAGTACTTC.

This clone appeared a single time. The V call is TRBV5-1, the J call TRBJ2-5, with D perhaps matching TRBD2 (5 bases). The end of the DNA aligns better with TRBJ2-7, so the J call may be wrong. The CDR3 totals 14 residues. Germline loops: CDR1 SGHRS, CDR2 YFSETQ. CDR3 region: CASSSSALAYEQYF. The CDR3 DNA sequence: TGCGCCAGCAGCTCCTCAGCGTTAGCGTACGAGCAGTACTTC.

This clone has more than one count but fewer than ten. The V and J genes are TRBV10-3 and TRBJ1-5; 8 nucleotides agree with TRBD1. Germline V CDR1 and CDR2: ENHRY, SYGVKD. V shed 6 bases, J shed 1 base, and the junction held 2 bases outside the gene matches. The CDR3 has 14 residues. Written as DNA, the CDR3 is TGTGCCATCAGACGACAGGGGAGCAATCAGCCCCAGCATTTT. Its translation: CAIRRQGSNQPQHF.

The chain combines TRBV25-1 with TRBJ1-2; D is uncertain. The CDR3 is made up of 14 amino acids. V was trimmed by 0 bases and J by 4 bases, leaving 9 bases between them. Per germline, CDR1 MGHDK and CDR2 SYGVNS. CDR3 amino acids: CASSEYEGLYGYTF. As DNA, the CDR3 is TGTGCCAGCAGTGAATACGAGGGCCTCTATGGCTACACCTTC.